This T cell receptor (beta chain) originates from a study of Graves' ophthalmopathy and Graves' hyperthyroidism (dated by TCRdb to 2016 to 2018). Turning to the overall study: A patient counted as having stable hyperthyroidism if there was no progression to ophthalmopathy within 18 months of follow-up. The study used signatures of the TCR beta repertoire to tell Graves' ophthalmopathy apart from Graves' hyperthyroidism and to predict which patients would progress to ophthalmopathy. In about 6 hyperthyroidism patients, the T-cell repertoire of thyroid tissue was compared with the T-cell repertoire of blood. The independent validation cohort included some 19 hyperthyroidism patients plus 17 patients who later progressed from hyperthyroidism to ophthalmopathy. Following sampling, methimazole starting at 30 mg daily was administered to hyperthyroidism patients, and high-dose intravenous methylprednisolone was administered to ophthalmopathy patients. In total, approximately 130 blood samples were TCR-sequenced: approximately 42 ophthalmopathy, some 80 hyperthyroidism and about 17 hyperthyroidism-to-ophthalmopathy patients. A discovery set of 100 patients (43 ophthalmopathy, some 58 stable hyperthyroidism) was enrolled to explore V-J signatures distinguishing ophthalmopathy from hyperthyroidism.

For repertoire sequencing, TCR beta CDR3 regions were amplified from RNA transcripts. HTBI primers and the Qiagen OneStep RT-PCR kit were used in a first-round RT-PCR, which was followed by a second-round multiplex PCR, size selection and purification. Libraries were sequenced paired-end with 100 bp reads on an Illumina HiSeq2000. Turning to the authors' computational methods: Reads were processed with SOAPnuke, discarding reads with adapters, uncalled bases, mean Phred below 15, or no exact constant-primer or identifier match. COPE v1.2.5 was used to merge high-quality paired reads. Each unique nucleotide sequence was treated as a clonotype, and MiTCR v1.1 was used to align the clonotypes to the IMGT TRB V, D and J references. Only V-J combinations with frequency above 0.0001 were analysed, covering approximately 99% of repertoires. A TCR clonal expansion and chaos score per V-J combination was defined as the ratio of F50 clonal expansion to chaos observed in the TCRdist matrix. Welch's t-statistics and random forest were used to reduce features to some 13 V-J combinations, which were fed into a naive Bayes classifier. Thyroid-blood repertoire similarity was quantified with the Morisita-Horn index. The public reads were reprocessed in TCRdb via fastp at Q25 and MiXCR, keeping in-frame beta chains. Each CDR3 protein appears once, grouped with its most common genes and DNA. What appears here as the V and J calls and clone size reflects TCRdb's work, not the paper's. This sample is represented by 560,000 or so distinct CDR3 sequences; under 40% of them were singletons. The leading ten clones occupy less than 4.5% of the sample.

Hyperthyroidism patients were newly diagnosed, with disease duration under 2 months, and aged 18 to 65 years. Anyone with other autoimmune diseases, uncontrolled infections, pregnancy or lactation was excluded from the study. Diagnosis was based on clinical symptoms, serum thyroxine, TRAb, thyroid ultrasound and orbital computed tomography. Total RNA was extracted with Trizol reagent and quality-checked on an Agilent 2100 Bioanalyzer. The CDR3 sequence holds 15 residues, the cysteine and phenylalanine included. The CDR3 DNA has 45 bases and is translated from base 1. The research as a whole found: Sample size was not statistically predetermined, and group allocation was not concealed from the investigators. The 13-signature model separated ophthalmopathy from stable hyperthyroidism with approximately 90% sensitivity and around 81% specificity in cross-validation, and 80%/75% in the test set. Most expanded thyroid clonotypes with frequency above 0.001 were also detected in blood, suggesting blood repertoires may reflect the thyroid immune response. In validation, the model predicted ophthalmopathy progression with 55% to 71% sensitivity and about 73% specificity; more than ten predicted patients were CT-confirmed with GO in a median of approximately 6.5 months.

As regards this clonotype: No cognate antigen has been identified for it. A read error may account for a junction end that differs from germline.

The sequence was obtained from an adult man with Graves' hyperthyroidism. The receptor chain draws on TRBV12-3 or TRBV12-4 and TRBJ1-1, and 7 junction bases match TRBD1. Input material: peripheral blood or thyroid tissue (not recorded which). The CDR3 region: CVSSANRGLNTEAFF. The DNA sequence reads TGTGTCAGCAGTGCCAACAGGGGACTGAACACTGAAGCTTTCTTT.